Shown below are 4 T cell receptor beta chains from a single sample sequenced in a study of blood T cell repertoires in COVID-19 (dated by TCRdb to the early 2020s). The library was generated by the immunoSEQ multiplex PCR assay. Held by TCRdb, this immuneACCESS table contains in-frame sequences only and omits some clones. Under half of the omission traces to an unresolved V gene where checked; the cause of the rest is unknown. Within this sample are about 220,000 clones, with roughly 88% of them counted one time only. The ten largest clonotypes hold over 3% of the sample. Sequences were obtained from PBMCs or T cells enriched from blood (not recorded which). These receptors came from a woman in her thirties or forties with acute COVID-19.

V is TRBV2 and J is TRBJ1-2; TRBD1 matches at 9 bases. This CDR3 region has 14 residues. CDR1 and CDR2 from the germline V gene are SNHLY and FYNNEI. V dropped 3 bases and J dropped 2; count of bases not matched to a gene: 1. Here the CDR3 DNA reads TGTGCCAGCAGTGACGACAGGGGGAACTATGGCTACACCTTC. It translates to CASSDDRGNYGYTF.

This clone appeared once. V usage is TRBV28 and J usage is TRBJ2-7; perhaps TRBD2 as D (5 bases). This CDR3 is built from 14 residues. CDR1 is MDHEN, CDR2 SYDVKM, per germline. The V end lost 3 bases, the J end lost 1 base, and 10 bases lay between the germline ends. The CDR3 coding sequence is TGTGCCAGCAGTTTTATAGGGAGTTCCTACGAGCAGTACTTC. Amino acid sequence: CASSFIGSSYEQYF.

There are a few counts of this clone. V and J are TRBV27 and TRBJ2-7, with D possibly matching TRBD1 (6 bases). Germline V gives CDR1 MNHEY, CDR2 SMNVEV (reference sequence). The ends were cut back, 6 bases at V and 3 bases at J, with 18 bases in the middle. The CDR3 covers 15 residues. In DNA form, the CDR3 reads TGTGCCAGCAGCTTACGACCAGGGGCGAACTACGAGCAGTACTTC. This codes for CASSLRPGANYEQYF.

The V and J genes are TRBV5-5 and TRBJ1-2; D remains unclear. Per the germline V gene, CDR1 is SGHKS and CDR2 is YYEKEE (reference sequence). V lost 0 bases to trimming and J lost 3 bases, with 12 bases between them. This CDR3 region has 15 residues. In DNA, the CDR3 is TGTGCCAGCAGCTTGGCGAGCGGGGAGCACTATGGCTACACCTTC. Its protein product is CASSLASGEHYGYTF.